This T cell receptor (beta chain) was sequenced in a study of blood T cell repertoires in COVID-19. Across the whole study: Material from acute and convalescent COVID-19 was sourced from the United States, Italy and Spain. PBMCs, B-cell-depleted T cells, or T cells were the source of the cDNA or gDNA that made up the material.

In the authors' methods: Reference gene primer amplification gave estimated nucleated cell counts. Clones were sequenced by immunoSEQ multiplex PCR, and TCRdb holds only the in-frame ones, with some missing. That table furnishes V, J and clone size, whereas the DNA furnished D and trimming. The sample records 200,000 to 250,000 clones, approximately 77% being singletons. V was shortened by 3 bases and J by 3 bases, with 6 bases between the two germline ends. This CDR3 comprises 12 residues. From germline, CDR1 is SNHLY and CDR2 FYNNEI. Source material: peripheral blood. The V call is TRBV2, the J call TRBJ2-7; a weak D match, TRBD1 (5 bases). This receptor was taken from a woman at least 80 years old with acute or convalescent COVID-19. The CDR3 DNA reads TGTGCCAGCAGTGACCAGGGCTACGAGCAGTACTTC. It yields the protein CASSDQGYEQYF.